Below are 20 T cell receptor beta chains sequenced from a single sample in a study of blood T cells in healthy people across ages. A J-beta primer mix and a sample-barcoded 5' primer were used in a second PCR of about 7 to 12 cycles. TCRdb fed the 5' RACE reads into MiXCR, producing one record per CDR3 protein. Of approximately 1,000,000 distinct CDR3 sequences detected, around two fifths appear once; the ten largest clones hold around 13%. Sequenced material: blood. The source of these receptors is a man aged 18 to 29 in good health.

This clonotype appeared many times. This chain joins TRBV27 and TRBJ2-1, with D possibly being TRBD1 or TRBD2 (5 bases each). The length of the CDR3 is 12 residues. V was clipped by 6 bases and J by 9 bases, with 12 bases between them. In germline, CDR1 is MNHEY, CDR2 SMNVEV (reference sequence). CDR3 region: CASSLGVSEQFF. DNA for the CDR3: TGTGCCAGCAGCCTGGGGGTGAGTGAGCAGTTCTTC.

The CDR3 bases are TGTGCCAGCAGCCCTACGACCAATCAGCCCCAGCATTTT. It is translated as CASSPTTNQPQHF. The genes are TRBV4-2 and TRBJ1-5; D is undetermined. This CDR3 has 13 amino acids. The V and J ends lost 4 bases and 3 bases respectively, with 7 bases between them. From germline, CDR1 is LGHNA and CDR2 YNFKEQ.

This clonotype was seen a handful of times. The V call is TRBV20-1, the J call TRBJ2-3; 7 bases are a match to TRBD2. This CDR3 has 14 amino acids. The germline V gene has CDR1 DFQATT and CDR2 SNEGSKA (reference sequence). V shed 4 bases, J shed 0 bases, and the junction held 4 bases outside the gene matches. The CDR3 sequence is CSANQAGSTDTQYF. The CDR3, as DNA: TGCAGTGCTAACCAAGCGGGGAGCACAGATACGCAGTATTTT.

There are many counts of this clonotype. V gene TRBV12-3 or TRBV12-4 combines with J gene TRBJ1-2, with 8 bases that match TRBD1. The CDR3 runs to 13 residues. The V segment lost 5 bases and the J segment 6 bases; nucleotides outside the gene matches: 5. CDR3 region: CASSQTGGDGYTF. CDR3 coding DNA: TGTGCCAGCAGTCAAACAGGGGGGGATGGCTACACCTTC.

This clonotype has a handful of counts. This chain joins TRBV28 and TRBJ1-2; a weak D match, TRBD1 (6 bases). The CDR3 extends over 14 amino acids. CDR1 and CDR2 from the germline V gene are MDHEN and SYDVKM. Trimming took 2 bases from V and 6 from J, leaving 13 bases between them. The CDR3 sequence is CASSLVTGADGYTF. CDR3 coding DNA: TGTGCCAGCAGTTTAGTAACGGGGGCAGATGGCTACACCTTC.

This clonotype was counted between two and nine times. The J gene is TRBJ2-4, the V gene TRBV4-2, with 8 bases fitting TRBD2. The DNA end favors TRBJ2-5, so the J call may be wrong. CDR3 length equals 16 residues. CDR1 is LGHNA, CDR2 YNFKEQ, per germline. The chain's CDR3 is CASSQVWRGDEETQYF. CDR3 coding DNA: TGTGCCAGCAGCCAAGTCTGGCGGGGGGATGAAGAGACCCAGTACTTC.

This chain links TRBV20-1 with TRBJ2-2; the match to TRBD2 covers 7 bases. The V gene end was trimmed by 5 bases and the J gene end by 4 bases; junction bases not matched to a gene: 10. The CDR3 has 15 amino acids. Germline CDR1 and CDR2: DFQATT and SNEGSKA (reference sequence). The chain's CDR3 is CSAPIGGGVTGELFF. In DNA form, the CDR3 reads TGCAGTGCTCCCATCGGGGGAGGGGTCACCGGGGAGCTGTTTTTT.

The chain recombines TRBV3-1 with TRBJ2-2, with D perhaps TRBD2 (6 bases). V was cut by 4 bases and J by 8 bases, with 14 bases left in between. The CDR3 runs to 14 residues. CDR1 and CDR2 (germline): LGHDT, YNNKEL (reference sequence). Here the CDR3 reads CASSPTTRAGELFF. In DNA form, the CDR3 reads TGTGCCAGCAGCCCTACGACTAGAGCGGGGGAGCTGTTTTTT.

The V call is TRBV4-2, the J call TRBJ2-3; D remains unclear. The germline CDR1 and CDR2 sequences are LGHNA and YNFKEQ. V was clipped by 1 base and J by 2 bases, with 10 bases between them. This CDR3 is built from 15 residues. The DNA of the CDR3 is TGTGCCAGCAGCCAAGTTGCGGCAAACACAGATACGCAGTATTTT. Its protein product is CASSQVAANTDTQYF.

This chain joins TRBV10-3 and TRBJ1-5; the match to TRBD1 covers 8 bases. The CDR3 totals 13 residues. The trim removed 7 bases at V and 6 bases at J, leaving 5 bases unmatched. Looked up from germline, CDR1 is ENHRY and CDR2 is SYGVKD. CDR3 loop: CAITPGGGQPQHF. CDR3 in DNA: TGTGCCATCACCCCAGGGGGCGGTCAGCCCCAGCATTTT.

The chain uses TRBV27 and TRBJ2-7; no firm D call. The V end lost 3 bases, the J end lost 3 bases, and 18 bases lay between the germline ends. The germline V gene has CDR1 MNHEY and CDR2 SMNVEV (reference sequence). This CDR3 is built from 16 residues. In nucleotides, the CDR3 is TGTGCCAGCAGTTTTGGCTCGAAGGCGCTTCACTACGAGCAGTACTTC. It yields the protein CASSFGSKALHYEQYF.

Written as DNA, the CDR3 is TGTGCCAGCAGTGCAACAGGGGTCCCTAATCAGCCCCAGCATTTT. It codes for CASSATGVPNQPQHF. The chain recombines TRBV9 with TRBJ1-5, with TRBD1 matching 7 bases. The CDR3 has 15 amino acids. V gave up 5 bases and J gave up 4 bases; unmatched junction bases: 9. CDR1 is SGDLS, CDR2 YYNGEE, per germline.

The gene calls are TRBV7-6 and TRBJ2-2, with a possible D match to TRBD1 (5 bases). Trimming shortened V by 1 base and J by 6 bases, and 12 bases separated the two germline ends. Germline CDR1 reads SGHVS; CDR2 reads FNYEAQ. The CDR3 loop spans 15 amino acids. The chain's CDR3 is CASSLVQGVSGELFF. The CDR3 region has the DNA TGTGCCAGCAGCTTAGTTCAGGGCGTATCCGGGGAGCTGTTTTTT.

This rearrangement joins TRBV19 to TRBJ1-2; possible D gene TRBD1, 5 bases. The CDR3 has 13 residues. Germline V gives CDR1 LNHDA, CDR2 SQIVND (reference sequence). V dropped 9 bases and J dropped 5 bases, with 16 bases sitting between them. The CDR3 here is CASRSGARYGYTF. CDR3 coding DNA: TGTGCCAGCCGCAGCGGGGCTCGATATGGCTACACCTTC. Variable domain in full (rest from reference TRBV19 and TRBJ1-2): DGGITQSPKYLFRKEGQNVTLSCEQNLNHDAMYWYRQDPGQGLRLIYYSQIVNDFQKGDIAEGYSVSREKKESFPLTVTSAQKNPTAFYLCASRSGARYGYTFGSGTRLTVV.

Concerning this clonotype itself: This may be a read error: a much more frequent sequence differs by one nucleotide. The genes are TRBV5-1 and TRBJ2-1, with 11 bases identical to TRBD2. Trimming at V came to 0 bases and at J to 4 bases, leaving 6 bases not matched to a gene. The germline CDR1 and CDR2 sequences are SGHRS and YFSETQ. The CDR3 has 17 amino acids. The CDR3 region is CASSLGYRTSGYNEQFF. The CDR3 coding sequence is TGCGCCAGCAGCTTGGGATACAGGACTAGCGGGTACAATGAGCAGTTCTTC.

This clonotype has just a few counts. This chain connects TRBV12-3 or TRBV12-4 to TRBJ2-1, with D maybe TRBD1 (6 bases). Trimming took 5 bases from V and 7 from J, leaving 18 bases between them. The CDR3 length is 15 residues. The chain's CDR3 is CASSVSGQLSNEQFF. Here the CDR3 DNA reads TGTGCCAGCAGTGTCTCGGGACAACTATCTAATGAGCAGTTCTTC.

Worth noting for this clonotype: A much larger clone sits a single nucleotide away, making a read error possible. The chain has TRBV12-3 or TRBV12-4 and TRBJ2-3; D call uncertain. There are 14 residues in the CDR3. Trimming took off 8 bases at V and 3 bases at J, with 15 bases between the two ends. The CDR3 sequence: CASAGDSRTDTQYF. The CDR3 nucleotides read TGTGCCAGCGCTGGGGATTCTAGAACAGATACGCAGTATTTT.

This sequence joins TRBV6-2 or TRBV6-3 and TRBJ1-1; no firm D call. V was shortened by 0 bases and J by 1 base, with 9 bases between the two germline ends. The germline CDR1 and CDR2 sequences are MNHEY and SVGEGT. There are 15 residues in the CDR3. Here the CDR3 reads CASSYSGEGNTEAFF. The CDR3 DNA reads TGTGCCAGCAGTTACTCCGGTGAAGGGAACACTGAAGCTTTCTTT.

The rearrangement links TRBV20-1 to TRBJ1-2; weak D call: TRBD1 (5 bases). In germline, CDR1 is DFQATT, CDR2 SNEGSKA (reference sequence). This CDR3 has 13 amino acids. V lost 7 bases and J lost 3, with 15 bases in between. CDR3 coding DNA: TGCAGTGTTTACACCGGGGCATACTATGGCTACACCTTC. This codes for CSVYTGAYYGYTF.

This clonotype came up a few times. The J gene is TRBJ2-4, the V gene TRBV2, with D possibly called TRBD1 or TRBD2 (6 bases each). The CDR3 totals 13 residues. V dropped 6 bases and J dropped 7 bases, with 13 bases sitting between them. Germline V gene lookup returns CDR1 SNHLY and CDR2 FYNNEI. CDR3 sequence reads: CASSSRGPNIQYF. The CDR3 DNA reads TGTGCCAGCAGCTCCCGGGGGCCCAACATTCAGTACTTC.